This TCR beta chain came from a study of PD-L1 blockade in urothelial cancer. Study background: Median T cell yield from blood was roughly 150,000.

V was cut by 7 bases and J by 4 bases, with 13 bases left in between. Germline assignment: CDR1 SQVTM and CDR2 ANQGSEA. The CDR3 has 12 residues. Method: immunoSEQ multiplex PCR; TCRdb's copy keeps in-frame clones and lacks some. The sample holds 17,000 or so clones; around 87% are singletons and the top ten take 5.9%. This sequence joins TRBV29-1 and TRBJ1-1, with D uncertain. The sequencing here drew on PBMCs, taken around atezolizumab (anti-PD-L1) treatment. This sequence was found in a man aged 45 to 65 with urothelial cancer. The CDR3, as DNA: TGCAGCGCGGTATTGACGGGCACTGAAGCTTTCTTT. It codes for CSAVLTGTEAFF.